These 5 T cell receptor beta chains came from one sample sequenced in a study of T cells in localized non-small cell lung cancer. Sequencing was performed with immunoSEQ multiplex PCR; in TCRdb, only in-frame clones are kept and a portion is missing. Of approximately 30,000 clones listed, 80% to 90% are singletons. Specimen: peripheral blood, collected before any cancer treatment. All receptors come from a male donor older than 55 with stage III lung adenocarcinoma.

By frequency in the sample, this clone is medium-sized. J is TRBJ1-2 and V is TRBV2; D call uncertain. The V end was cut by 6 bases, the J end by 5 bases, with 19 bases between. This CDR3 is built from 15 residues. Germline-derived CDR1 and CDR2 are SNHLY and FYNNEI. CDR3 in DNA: TGTGCCAGCAGAGGCGGCCGGGGAGTATCATATGGCTACACCTTC. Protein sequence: CASRGGRGVSYGYTF.

The CDR3 protein is CASSPDRAMRYTF. The CDR3 DNA follows: TGTGCCAGCAGCCCTGACAGGGCTATGAGGTACACCTTC. The V and J genes are TRBV5-4 and TRBJ1-2; the match to TRBD1 covers 7 bases. CDR1 is SGHNT, CDR2 YYREEE, per germline (reference sequence). Trimming removed 4 bases from V and 11 bases from J; junction bases left unmatched: 11. This CDR3 spans 13 amino acids.

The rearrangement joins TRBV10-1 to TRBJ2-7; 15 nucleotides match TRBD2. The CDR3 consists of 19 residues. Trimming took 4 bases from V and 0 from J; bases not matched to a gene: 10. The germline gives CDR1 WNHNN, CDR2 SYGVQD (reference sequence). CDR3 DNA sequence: TGCGCCAGCAGTGGACCGGGACTAGCGGGAGGCTCTAACTCCTACGAGCAGTACTTC. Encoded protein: CASSGPGLAGGSNSYEQYF.

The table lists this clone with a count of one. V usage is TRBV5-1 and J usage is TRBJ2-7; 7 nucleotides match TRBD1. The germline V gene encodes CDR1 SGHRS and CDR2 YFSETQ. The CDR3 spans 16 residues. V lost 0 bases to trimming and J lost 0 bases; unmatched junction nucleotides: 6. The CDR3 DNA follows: TGCGCCAGCAGCTTGGGAGGGACAGCAATCTCCTACGAGCAGTACTTC. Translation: CASSLGGTAISYEQYF.

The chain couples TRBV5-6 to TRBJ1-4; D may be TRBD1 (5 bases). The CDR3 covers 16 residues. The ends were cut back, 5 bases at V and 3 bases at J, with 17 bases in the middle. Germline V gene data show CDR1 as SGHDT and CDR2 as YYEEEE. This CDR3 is CASRSARQSPNEKLFF. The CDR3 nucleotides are TGTGCCAGCAGGTCAGCCCGACAGTCCCCTAATGAAAAACTGTTTTTT. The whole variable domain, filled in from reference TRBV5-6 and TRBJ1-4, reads DAGVTQSPTHLIKTRGQQVTLRCSPKSGHDTVSWYQQALGQGPQFIFQYYEEEERQRGNFPDRFSGHQFPNYSSELNVNALLLGDSALYLCASRSARQSPNEKLFFGSGTQLSVL.